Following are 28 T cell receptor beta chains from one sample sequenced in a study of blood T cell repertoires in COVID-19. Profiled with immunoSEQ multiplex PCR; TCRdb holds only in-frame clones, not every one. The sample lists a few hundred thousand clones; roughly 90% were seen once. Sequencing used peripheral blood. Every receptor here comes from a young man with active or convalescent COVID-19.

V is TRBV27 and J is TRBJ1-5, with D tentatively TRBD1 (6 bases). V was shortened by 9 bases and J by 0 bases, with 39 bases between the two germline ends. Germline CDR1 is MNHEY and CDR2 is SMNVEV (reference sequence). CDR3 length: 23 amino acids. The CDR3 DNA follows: TGTGCCAGTTACACTCCGCTCCACAAACCTGACAGGTCGGATCCTTATAGCAATCAGCCCCAGCATTTT. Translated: CASYTPLHKPDRSDPYSNQPQHF.

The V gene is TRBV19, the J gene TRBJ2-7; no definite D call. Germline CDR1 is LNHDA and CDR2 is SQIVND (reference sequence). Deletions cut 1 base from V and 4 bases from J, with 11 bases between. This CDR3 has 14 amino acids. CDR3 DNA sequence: TGTGCCAGTAGTATAGCCCCTACCGGGTACGAGCAGTACTTC. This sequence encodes CASSIAPTGYEQYF.

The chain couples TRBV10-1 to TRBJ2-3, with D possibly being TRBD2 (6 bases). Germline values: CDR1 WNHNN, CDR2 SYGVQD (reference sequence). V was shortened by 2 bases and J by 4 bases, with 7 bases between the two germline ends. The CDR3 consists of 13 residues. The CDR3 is CASSETGADTQYF. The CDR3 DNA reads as TGCGCCAGCAGTGAGACGGGGGCAGATACGCAGTATTTT.

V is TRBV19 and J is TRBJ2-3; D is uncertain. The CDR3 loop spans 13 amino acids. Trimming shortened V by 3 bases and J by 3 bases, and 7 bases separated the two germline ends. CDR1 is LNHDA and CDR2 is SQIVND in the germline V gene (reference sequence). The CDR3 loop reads CASSIQTTDTQYF. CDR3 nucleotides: TGTGCCAGTAGTATCCAGACTACAGATACGCAGTATTTT.

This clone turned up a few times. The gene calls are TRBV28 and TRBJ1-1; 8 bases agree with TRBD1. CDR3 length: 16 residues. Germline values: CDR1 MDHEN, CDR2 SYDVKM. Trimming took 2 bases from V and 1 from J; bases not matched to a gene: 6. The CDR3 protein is CASSLIPGTGNTEAFF. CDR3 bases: TGTGCCAGCAGTTTAATACCCGGGACAGGGAACACTGAAGCTTTCTTT.

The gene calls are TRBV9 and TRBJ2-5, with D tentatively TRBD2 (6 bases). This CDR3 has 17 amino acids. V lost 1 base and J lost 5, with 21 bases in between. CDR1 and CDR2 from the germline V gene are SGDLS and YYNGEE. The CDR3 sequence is CASSVQVLASVVETQYF. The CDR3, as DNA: TGTGCCAGCAGCGTACAAGTACTAGCCTCGGTTGTTGAGACCCAGTACTTC.

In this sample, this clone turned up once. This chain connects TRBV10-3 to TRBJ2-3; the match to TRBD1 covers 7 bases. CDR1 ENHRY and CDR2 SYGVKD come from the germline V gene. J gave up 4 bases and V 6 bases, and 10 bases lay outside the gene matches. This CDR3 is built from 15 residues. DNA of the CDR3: TGTGCCATCAGCGATTCCCACAGGGGAGCAGATACGCAGTATTTT. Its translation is CAISDSHRGADTQYF.

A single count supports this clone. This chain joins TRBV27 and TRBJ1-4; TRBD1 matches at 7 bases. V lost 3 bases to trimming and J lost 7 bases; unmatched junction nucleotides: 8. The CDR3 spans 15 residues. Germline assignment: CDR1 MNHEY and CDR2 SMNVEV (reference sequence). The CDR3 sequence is CASSLSGTVGEKLFF. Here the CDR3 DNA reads TGTGCCAGCAGTTTGTCCGGGACAGTCGGTGAAAAACTGTTTTTT. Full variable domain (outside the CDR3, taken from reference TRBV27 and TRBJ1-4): EAQVTQNPRYLITVTGKKLTVTCSQNMNHEYMSWYRQDPGLGLRQIYYSMNVEVTDKGDVPEGYKVSRKEKRNFPLILESPSPNQTSLYFCASSLSGTVGEKLFFGSGTQLSVL.

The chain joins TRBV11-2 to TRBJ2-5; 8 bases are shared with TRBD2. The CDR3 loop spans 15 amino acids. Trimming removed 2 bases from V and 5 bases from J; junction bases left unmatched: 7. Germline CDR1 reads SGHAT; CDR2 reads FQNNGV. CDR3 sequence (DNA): TGTGCCAGCAGCTTACGCGGGGGGCCGTTGGAGACCCAGTACTTC. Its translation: CASSLRGGPLETQYF. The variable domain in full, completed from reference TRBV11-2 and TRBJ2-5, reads EAGVAQSPRYKIIEKRQSVAFWCNPISGHATLYWYQQILGQGPKLLIQFQNNGVVDDSQLPKDRFSAERLKGVDSTLKIQPAKLEDSAVYLCASSLRGGPLETQYFGPGTRLLVL.

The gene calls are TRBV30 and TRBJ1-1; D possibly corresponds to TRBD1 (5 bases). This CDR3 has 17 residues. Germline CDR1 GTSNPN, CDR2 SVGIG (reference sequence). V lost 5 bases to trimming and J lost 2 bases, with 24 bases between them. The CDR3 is CAWVRRTTQAQNTEAFF. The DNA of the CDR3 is TGTGCCTGGGTACGTCGGACAACGCAAGCCCAAAACACTGAAGCTTTCTTT.

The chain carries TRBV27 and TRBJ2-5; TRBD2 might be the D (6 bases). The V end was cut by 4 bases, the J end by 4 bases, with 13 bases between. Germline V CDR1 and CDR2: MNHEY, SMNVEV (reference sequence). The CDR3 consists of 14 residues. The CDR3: CASSSTLGGETQYF. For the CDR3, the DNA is TGTGCCAGCAGTTCCACCCTGGGGGGAGAGACCCAGTACTTC.

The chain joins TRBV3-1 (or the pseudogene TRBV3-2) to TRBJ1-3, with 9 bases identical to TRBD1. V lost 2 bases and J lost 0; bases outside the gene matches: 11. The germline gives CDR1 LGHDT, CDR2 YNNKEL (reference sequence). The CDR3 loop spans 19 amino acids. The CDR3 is CASSQTGDRAPSSGNTIYF. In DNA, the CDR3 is TGTGCCAGCAGCCAAACTGGGGACAGGGCCCCTAGCTCTGGAAACACCATATATTTT.

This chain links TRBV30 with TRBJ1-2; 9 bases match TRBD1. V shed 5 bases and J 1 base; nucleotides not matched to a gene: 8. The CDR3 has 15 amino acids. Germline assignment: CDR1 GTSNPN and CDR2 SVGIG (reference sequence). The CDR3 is CAWGLGQGVNYGYTF. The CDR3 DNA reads TGTGCCTGGGGACTGGGACAGGGAGTTAACTATGGCTACACCTTC. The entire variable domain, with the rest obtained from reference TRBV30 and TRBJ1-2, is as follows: SQTIHQWPATLVQPVGSPLSLECTVEGTSNPNLYWYRQAAGRGLQLLFYSVGIGQISSEVPQNLSASRPQDRQFILSSKKLLLSDSGFYLCAWGLGQGVNYGYTFGSGTRLTVV.

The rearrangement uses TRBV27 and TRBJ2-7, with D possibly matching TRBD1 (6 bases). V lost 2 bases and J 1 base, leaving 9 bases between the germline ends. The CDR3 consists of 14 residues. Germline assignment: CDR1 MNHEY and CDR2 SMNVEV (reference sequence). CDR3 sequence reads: CASSLTGTSYEQYF. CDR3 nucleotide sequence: TGTGCCAGCAGTTTAACCGGGACATCCTACGAGCAGTACTTC.

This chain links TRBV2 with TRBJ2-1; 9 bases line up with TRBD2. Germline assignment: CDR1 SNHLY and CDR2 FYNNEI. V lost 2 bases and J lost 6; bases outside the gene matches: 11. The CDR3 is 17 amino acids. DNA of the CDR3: TGTGCCAGCAGTGAAACTTACGGACTAGCGAGGGGCAATGAGCAGTTCTTC. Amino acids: CASSETYGLARGNEQFF. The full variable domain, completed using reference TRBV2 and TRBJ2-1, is EPEVTQTPSHQVTQMGQEVILRCVPISNHLYFYWYRQILGQKVEFLVSFYNNEISEKSEIFDDQFSVERPDGSNFTLKIRSTKLEDSAMYFCASSETYGLARGNEQFFGPGTRLTVL.

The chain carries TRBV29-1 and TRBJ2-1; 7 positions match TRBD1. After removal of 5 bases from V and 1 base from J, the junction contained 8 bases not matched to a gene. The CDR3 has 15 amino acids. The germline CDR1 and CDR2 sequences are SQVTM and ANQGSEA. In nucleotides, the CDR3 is TGCAGCGTTACAGGGGTTGGGGAATCCTACAATGAGCAGTTCTTC. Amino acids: CSVTGVGESYNEQFF.

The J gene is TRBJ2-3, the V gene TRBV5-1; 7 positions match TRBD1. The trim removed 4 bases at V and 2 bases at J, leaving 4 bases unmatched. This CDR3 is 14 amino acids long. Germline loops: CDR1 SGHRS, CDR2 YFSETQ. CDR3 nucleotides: TGCGCCAGCAGCATCGGGACAGCCACAGATACGCAGTATTTT. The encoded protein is CASSIGTATDTQYF.

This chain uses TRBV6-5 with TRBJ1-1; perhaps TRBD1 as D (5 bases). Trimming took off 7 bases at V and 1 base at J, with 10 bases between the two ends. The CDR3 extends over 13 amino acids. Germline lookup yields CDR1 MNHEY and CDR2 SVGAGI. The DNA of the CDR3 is TGTGCCAGCACCCTGACAGAGAACACTGAAGCTTTCTTT. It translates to CASTLTENTEAFF.

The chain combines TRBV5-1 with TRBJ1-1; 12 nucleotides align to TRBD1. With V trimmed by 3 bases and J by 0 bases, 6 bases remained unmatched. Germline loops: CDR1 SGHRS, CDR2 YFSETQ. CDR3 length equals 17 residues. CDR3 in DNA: TGCGCCAGCAGCTCAGGGACAGGGGGCGCAGTGAACACTGAAGCTTTCTTT. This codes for CASSSGTGGAVNTEAFF. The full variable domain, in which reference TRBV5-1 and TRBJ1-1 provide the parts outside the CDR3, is KAGVTQTPRYLIKTRGQQVTLSCSPISGHRSVSWYQQTPGQGLQFLFEYFSETQRNKGNFPGRFSGRQFSNSRSEMNVSTLELGDSALYLCASSSGTGGAVNTEAFFGQGTRLTVV.

This chain's CDR3 is CASSLVDGNQPQHF. CDR3 sequence (DNA): TGTGCCAGCAGTCTAGTCGACGGCAATCAGCCCCAGCATTTT. This chain connects TRBV6-2 or TRBV6-3 to TRBJ1-5, with unresolved D. The CDR3 is made up of 14 amino acids. Per the germline V gene, CDR1 is MNHEY and CDR2 is SVGEGT. V gave up 5 bases and J gave up 2 bases, with 10 bases separating them.

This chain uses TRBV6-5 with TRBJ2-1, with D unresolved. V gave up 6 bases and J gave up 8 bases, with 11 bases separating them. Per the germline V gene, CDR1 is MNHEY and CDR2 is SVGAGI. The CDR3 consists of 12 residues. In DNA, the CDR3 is TGTGCCAGCAGCTACAGCCGGGATGAGCAGTTCTTC. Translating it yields CASSYSRDEQFF.

CDR3 residues: CASSRAGGNNSPLHF. CDR3 nucleotides: TGTGCCAGCAGCCGAGCAGGGGGTAACAATTCACCCCTCCACTTT. The rearrangement uses TRBV14 and TRBJ1-6, with TRBD1 matching over 7 bases. Germline assignment: CDR1 SGHDN and CDR2 FVKESK. The CDR3 totals 15 residues. V lost 4 bases and J lost 7; bases outside the gene matches: 7.

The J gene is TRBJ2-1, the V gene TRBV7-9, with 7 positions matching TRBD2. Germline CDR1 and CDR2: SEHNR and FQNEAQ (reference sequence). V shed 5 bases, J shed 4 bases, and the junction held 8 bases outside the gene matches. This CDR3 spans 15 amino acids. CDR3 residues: CASSASGGNYNEQFF. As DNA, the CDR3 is TGTGCCAGCAGCGCCTCCGGGGGGAATTACAATGAGCAGTTCTTC.

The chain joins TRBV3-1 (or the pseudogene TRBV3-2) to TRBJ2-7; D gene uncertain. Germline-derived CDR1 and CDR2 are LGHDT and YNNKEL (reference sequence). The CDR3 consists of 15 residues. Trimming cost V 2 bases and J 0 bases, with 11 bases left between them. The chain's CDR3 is CASSQPFSSSYEQYF. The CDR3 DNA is TGTGCCAGCAGCCAACCTTTTAGTTCCTCCTACGAGCAGTACTTC.

The CDR3 loop reads CASSQGTGGAEAFF. CDR3 DNA: TGTGCCAGCAGCCAAGGGACAGGGGGCGCTGAAGCTTTCTTT. J is TRBJ1-1 and V is TRBV4-2; the match to TRBD1 covers 11 bases. CDR1 and CDR2 (germline): LGHNA, YNFKEQ. The J segment lost 6 bases and the V segment lost 1 base, leaving 1 base of the junction unmatched. This CDR3 comprises 14 residues.

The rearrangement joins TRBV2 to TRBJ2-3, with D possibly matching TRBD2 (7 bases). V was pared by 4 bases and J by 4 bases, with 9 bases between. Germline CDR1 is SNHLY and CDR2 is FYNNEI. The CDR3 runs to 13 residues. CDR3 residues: CASSAGGADTQYF. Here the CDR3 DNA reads TGTGCCAGCAGTGCGGGGGGCGCAGATACGCAGTATTTT.

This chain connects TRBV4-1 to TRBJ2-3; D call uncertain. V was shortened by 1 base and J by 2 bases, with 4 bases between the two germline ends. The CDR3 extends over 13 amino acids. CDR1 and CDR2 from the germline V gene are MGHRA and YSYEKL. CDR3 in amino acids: CASSQAYTDTQYF. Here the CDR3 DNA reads TGCGCCAGCAGCCAAGCCTACACAGATACGCAGTATTTT.

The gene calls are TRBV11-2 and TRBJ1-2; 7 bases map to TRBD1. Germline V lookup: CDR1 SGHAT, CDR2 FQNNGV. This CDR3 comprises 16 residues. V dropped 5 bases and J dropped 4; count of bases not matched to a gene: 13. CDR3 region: CASSTSWDRSSYGYTF. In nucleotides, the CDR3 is TGTGCCAGCAGCACCTCCTGGGACAGAAGTAGCTATGGCTACACCTTC.